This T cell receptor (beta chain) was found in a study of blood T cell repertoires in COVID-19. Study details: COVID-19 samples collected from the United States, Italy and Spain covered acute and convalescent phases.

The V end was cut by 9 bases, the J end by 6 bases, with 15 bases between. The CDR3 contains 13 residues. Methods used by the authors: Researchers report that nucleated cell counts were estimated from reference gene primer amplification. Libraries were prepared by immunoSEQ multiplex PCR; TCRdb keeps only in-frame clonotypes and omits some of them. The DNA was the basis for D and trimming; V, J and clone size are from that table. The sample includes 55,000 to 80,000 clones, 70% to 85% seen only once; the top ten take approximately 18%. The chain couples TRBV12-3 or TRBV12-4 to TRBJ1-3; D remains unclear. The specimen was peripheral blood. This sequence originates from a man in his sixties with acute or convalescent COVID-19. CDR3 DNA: TGTGCCAGTAATCTCGGGAATCCAAACACCATATATTTT. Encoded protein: CASNLGNPNTIYF.